Many counts were recorded for the clone carrying this T cell receptor beta chain. The trim removed 0 bases at V and 5 bases at J, leaving 2 bases unmatched. CDR1 and CDR2 (germline): SGDLS, YYNGEE. The CDR3 consists of 14 residues. This sample is part of a study of blood T cells in healthy people across ages. For the second PCR, which ran for 7 to 11 cycles, a sample-barcoded 5' primer and a J-beta primer mix were used. TCRdb recomputed calls from the 5' RACE reads with MiXCR, one row per CDR3 protein. The data hold approximately 730,000 distinct CDR3 sequences, with roughly 50% observed a single time.

This chain links TRBV9 with TRBJ1-1, with TRBD1 identical over 9 bases. The specimen sequenced was blood. This sequence was found in a man older than 75 in good health. CDR3 sequence (DNA): TGTGCCAGCAGCGTAGGGACAGGGGATACTGAAGCTTTCTTT. It specifies CASSVGTGDTEAFF.